This TCR beta chain was observed in a study of graft-versus-host responses after intestinal transplantation. Study findings and constraints: Recipient marrow contained GvH clones, some of which appeared first in ileum or blood.

Here immunoSEQ multiplex PCR was the method, and the copy in TCRdb shows in-frame clones only, minus some. The sample holds around 99,000 clones, approximately 86% seen once. In regard to this clone: Its cognate antigen is unknown.

The origin of this receptor is a human donor who was the organ donor for an intestinal transplant. This sample comprised unstimulated CD4+ T cells sorted from spleen or lymph node cells, obtained before transplant.

The CDR3 coding sequence is TGTGCCAGTAGTATAGATCCGTTTTCCACCTACGAGCAGTACTTC. As protein: CASSIDPFSTYEQYF. The rearrangement joins TRBV19 to TRBJ2-7; D remains ambiguous. This CDR3 region has 15 residues. Germline lookup yields CDR1 LNHDA and CDR2 SQIVND (reference sequence). The V and J ends lost 0 bases and 2 bases respectively, with 11 bases between them. Full variable domain (rest looked up from reference TRBV19 and TRBJ2-7): DGGITQSPKYLFRKEGQNVTLSCEQNLNHDAMYWYRQDPGQGLRLIYYSQIVNDFQKGDIAEGYSVSREKKESFPLTVTSAQKNPTAFYLCASSIDPFSTYEQYFGPGTRLTVT.